This entry features one T cell receptor beta chain sequence. Antigen unknown. The record originates from a study of beta chain features in type 1 diabetes. Study details: Taken together, all samples contributed around 100,000,000 examined sorted cells.

Every isolated RNA sample was fully reverse transcribed, so sequencing captured expressed TCRB transcripts. Assay: immunoSEQ multiplex PCR; the TCRdb copy retains only in-frame clones and omits some. The repertoire holds under 350,000 clones, with around 25% as singletons. Germline-derived CDR1 and CDR2 are LGHNA and YNFKEQ. The CDR3 consists of 16 residues. V was cut by 3 bases and J by 1 base, with 13 bases left in between. Study findings and constraints: Naive, central memory and regulatory TCRB repertoires appeared more similar among patients than healthy donors. The cDNA sequencing approach could over-represent high-TCR-expressing cells. The study found moderately but significantly shorter TCRB CDR3s in all four CD4+ subsets of Type 1 diabetes patients. Shorter templates might be favored by PCR, equally in patients and controls.

The gene calls are TRBV4-2 and TRBJ1-5; maybe TRBD1 (6 bases). The sample was naive CD4+ T cells from blood. This sequence was found in a woman in her twenties or thirties with type 1 diabetes. CDR3 DNA sequence: TGTGCCAGCAGCCACGGGGGGCGAGGGAGCAATCAGCCCCAGCATTTT. It yields the protein CASSHGGRGSNQPQHF.